A single sample is the source of the 2 T cell receptor beta chains below, sequenced in a study of blood T cell repertoires in COVID-19. Clones were sequenced by immunoSEQ multiplex PCR, and TCRdb holds only the in-frame ones, with some missing. The profile shows some 300,000 clones, approximately 86% of them singletons. Sample: peripheral blood. The origin of the receptors is a woman in her seventies with COVID-19, enrolled during active disease.

This chain uses TRBV2 with TRBJ1-5; D gene ambiguous. This CDR3 spans 14 amino acids. The V end lost 3 bases, the J end lost 8 bases, and 14 bases lay between the germline ends. Germline V gene lookup returns CDR1 SNHLY and CDR2 FYNNEI. CDR3 region: CASSDIGGLEPQHF. CDR3 bases: TGTGCCAGCAGTGATATAGGAGGTCTGGAGCCCCAGCATTTT. Drawing the rest from reference TRBV2 and TRBJ1-5, the complete variable domain is EPEVTQTPSHQVTQMGQEVILRCVPISNHLYFYWYRQILGQKVEFLVSFYNNEISEKSEIFDDQFSVERPDGSNFTLKIRSTKLEDSAMYFCASSDIGGLEPQHFGDGTRLSIL.

This clone was recorded once. J is TRBJ2-4 and V is TRBV5-6; D might be TRBD2 (5 bases). The V end was cut by 1 base, the J end by 2 bases, with 10 bases between. Looked up from germline, CDR1 is SGHDT and CDR2 is YYEEEE. The CDR3 spans 15 residues. CDR3 in DNA: TGTGCCAGCAGCTTGAGCGGCGGCACCAAAAACATTCAGTACTTC. It specifies CASSLSGGTKNIQYF.